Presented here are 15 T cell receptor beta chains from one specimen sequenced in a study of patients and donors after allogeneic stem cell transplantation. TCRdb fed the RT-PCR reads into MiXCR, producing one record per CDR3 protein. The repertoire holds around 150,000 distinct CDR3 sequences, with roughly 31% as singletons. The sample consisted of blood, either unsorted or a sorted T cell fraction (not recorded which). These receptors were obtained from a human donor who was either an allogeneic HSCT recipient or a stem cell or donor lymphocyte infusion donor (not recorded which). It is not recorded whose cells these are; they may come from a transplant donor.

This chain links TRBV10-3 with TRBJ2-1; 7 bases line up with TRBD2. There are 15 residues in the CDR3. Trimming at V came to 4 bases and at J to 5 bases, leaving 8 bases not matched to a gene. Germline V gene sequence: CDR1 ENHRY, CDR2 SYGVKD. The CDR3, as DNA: TGTGCCATCAGTGTCCGGACTAGTTCCGACAATGAGCAGTTCTTC. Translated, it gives CAISVRTSSDNEQFF.

This CDR3 is CASKRTQGNGWTNTEAFF. For the CDR3, the DNA is TGTGCCAGTAAACGCACACAGGGGAATGGGTGGACGAACACTGAAGCTTTCTTT. This chain connects TRBV19 to TRBJ1-1; 7 nucleotides align to TRBD1. V shed 7 bases, J shed 1 base, and the junction held 18 bases outside the gene matches. CDR3 length: 18 residues. CDR1 is LNHDA and CDR2 is SQIVND in the germline V gene (reference sequence).

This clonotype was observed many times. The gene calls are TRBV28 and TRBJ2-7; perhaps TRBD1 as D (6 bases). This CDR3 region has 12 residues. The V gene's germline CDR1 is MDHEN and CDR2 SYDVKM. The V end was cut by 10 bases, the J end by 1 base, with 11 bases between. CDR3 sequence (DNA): TGTGCCACCTTCGACAGGTCCTACGAGCAGTACTTC. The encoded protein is CATFDRSYEQYF.

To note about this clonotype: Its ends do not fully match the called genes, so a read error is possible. The DNA for the CDR3 is TGCAGTGCCAGAGGCCCCCCACTTAACACTGAAGCTTTCTTT. It specifies CSARGPPLNTEAFF. The chain uses TRBV20-1 and TRBJ1-1, with D uncertain. This CDR3 is built from 14 residues. CDR1 and CDR2 (germline): DFQATT, SNEGSKA (reference sequence).

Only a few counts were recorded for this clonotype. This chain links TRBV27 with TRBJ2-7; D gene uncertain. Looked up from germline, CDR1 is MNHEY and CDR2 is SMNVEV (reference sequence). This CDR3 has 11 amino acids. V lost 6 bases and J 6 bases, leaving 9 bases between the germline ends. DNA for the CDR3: TGTGCCAGCAGGTTGGGTAGCGAGCAGTACTTC. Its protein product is CASRLGSEQYF.

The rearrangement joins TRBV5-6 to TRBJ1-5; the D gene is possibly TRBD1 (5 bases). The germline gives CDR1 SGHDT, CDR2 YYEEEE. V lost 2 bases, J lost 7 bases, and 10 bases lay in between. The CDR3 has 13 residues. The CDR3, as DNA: TGTGCCAGCAGCTTTGCGGCAGGGCAGCCCCAGCATTTT. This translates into CASSFAAGQPQHF.

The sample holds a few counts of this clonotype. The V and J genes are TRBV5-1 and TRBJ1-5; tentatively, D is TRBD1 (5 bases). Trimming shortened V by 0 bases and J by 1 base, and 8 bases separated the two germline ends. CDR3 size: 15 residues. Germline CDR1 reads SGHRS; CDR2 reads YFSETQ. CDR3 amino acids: CASSLVGASNQPQHF. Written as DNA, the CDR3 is TGCGCCAGCAGCTTGGTAGGGGCAAGCAATCAGCCCCAGCATTTT.

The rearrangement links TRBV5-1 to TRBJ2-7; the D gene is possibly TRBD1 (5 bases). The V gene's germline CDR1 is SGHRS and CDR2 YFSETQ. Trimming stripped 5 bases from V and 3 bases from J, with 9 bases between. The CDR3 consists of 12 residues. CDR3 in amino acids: CASRSDSYEQYF. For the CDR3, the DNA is TGCGCCAGCAGATCTGACAGCTACGAGCAGTACTTC.

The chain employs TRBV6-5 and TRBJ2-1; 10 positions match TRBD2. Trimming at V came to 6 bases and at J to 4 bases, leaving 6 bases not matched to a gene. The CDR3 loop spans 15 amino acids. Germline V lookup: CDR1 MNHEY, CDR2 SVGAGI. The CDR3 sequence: CASSKLAGRYNEQFF. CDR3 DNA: TGTGCCAGCAGCAAACTAGCGGGACGTTACAATGAGCAGTTCTTC.

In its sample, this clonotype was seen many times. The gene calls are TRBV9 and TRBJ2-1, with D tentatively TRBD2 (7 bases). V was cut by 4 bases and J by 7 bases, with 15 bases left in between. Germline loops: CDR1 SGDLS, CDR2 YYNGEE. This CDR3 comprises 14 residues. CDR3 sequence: CASSQGGAHNEQFF. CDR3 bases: TGTGCCAGCAGCCAAGGGGGGGCCCATAATGAGCAGTTCTTC.

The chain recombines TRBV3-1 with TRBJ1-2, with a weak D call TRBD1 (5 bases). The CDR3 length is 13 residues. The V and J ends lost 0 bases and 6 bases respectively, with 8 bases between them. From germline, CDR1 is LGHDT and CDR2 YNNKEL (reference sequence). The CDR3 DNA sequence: TGTGCCAGCAGCCAAGAGCCAGGGCATGGCTACACCTTC. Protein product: CASSQEPGHGYTF.

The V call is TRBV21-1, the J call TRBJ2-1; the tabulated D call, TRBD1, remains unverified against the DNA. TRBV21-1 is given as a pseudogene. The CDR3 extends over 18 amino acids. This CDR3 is CASSKEMAGGPPCNEQFF. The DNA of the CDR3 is TGTGCCAGCAGCAAAGAAATGGCAGGGGGACCTCCCTGCAATGAGCAGTTCTTC.

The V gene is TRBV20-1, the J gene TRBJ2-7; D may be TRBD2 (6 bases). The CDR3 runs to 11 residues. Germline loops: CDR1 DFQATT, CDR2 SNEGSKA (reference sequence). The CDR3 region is CRAGSRYEQYF. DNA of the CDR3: TGCAGGGCCGGGAGTCGCTACGAGCAGTACTTC.

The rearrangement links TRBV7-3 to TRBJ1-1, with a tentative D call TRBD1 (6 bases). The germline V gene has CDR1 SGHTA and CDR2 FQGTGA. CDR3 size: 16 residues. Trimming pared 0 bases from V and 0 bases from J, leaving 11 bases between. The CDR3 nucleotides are TGTGCCAGCAGCTTAACCCGGGACAAGATGAACACTGAAGCTTTCTTT. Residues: CASSLTRDKMNTEAFF.

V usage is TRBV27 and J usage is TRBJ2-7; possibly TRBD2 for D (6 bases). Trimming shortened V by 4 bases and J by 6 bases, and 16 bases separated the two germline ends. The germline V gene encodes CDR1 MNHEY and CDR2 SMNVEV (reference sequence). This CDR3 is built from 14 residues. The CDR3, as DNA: TGTGCCAGCAGTTGGGGGACTCCACCTAGCGAGCAGTACTTC. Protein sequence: CASSWGTPPSEQYF.